The present entry profiles one TCR beta chain with its context. Its antigen is unknown. The data are from a study of T cell responses to AZD1222 COVID-19 vaccine. Study-wide results and limits: A mostly white British donor set with more females was recruited, and clonal diversity was possibly underestimated. Compared with day 0, the breadth and depth of the Spike-specific TCR repertoire rose significantly after two doses of AZD1222.

Data came from immunoSEQ multiplex PCR; TCRdb stores just in-frame clones and leaves some out. Of 150,000 to 200,000 clones listed, 85% to 90% are singletons. V was pared by 6 bases and J by 4 bases, with 11 bases of the junction left unmatched. Germline-derived CDR1 and CDR2 are MDHEN and SYDVKM. The CDR3 covers 16 residues. The sample consisted of peripheral blood, taken on day 0 of AZD1222 vaccination. The chain couples TRBV28 to TRBJ2-1; 8 positions match TRBD1. This TCR was recovered from an adult in good health. This chain's CDR3 is CASSKIQTGVYNEQFF. In DNA form, the CDR3 reads TGTGCCAGCAGCAAAATACAGACAGGGGTGTACAATGAGCAGTTCTTC.